This entry concerns a single T cell receptor (beta chain). This sample stems from a study of blood T cell repertoires in COVID-19. As processed by the authors: Amplified reference gene primers provided the basis for estimating nucleated cell counts. The data were produced by immunoSEQ multiplex PCR, yet TCRdb's version contains in-frame clones alone and is incomplete. D and trimming were read from the DNA, whereas the V and J calls and clone size are those reported in that table. Seen here are about 140,000 clones, 65% to 85% observed once, and the top ten hold 3% to 4.5%. This CDR3 is built from 13 residues. Germline V gene lookup returns CDR1 ENHRY and CDR2 SYGVKD. Trimming took off 6 bases at V and 6 bases at J, with 12 bases between the two ends.

The TCR sequence derives from a woman aged 60 to 75 with acute or convalescent COVID-19. Sequencing input: peripheral blood. The V gene is TRBV10-3, the J gene TRBJ1-5; maybe TRBD1 (5 bases). The CDR3 spells CAISRAVGQPQHF. CDR3 nucleotides: TGTGCCATCAGCAGGGCGGTAGGTCAGCCCCAGCATTTT.